What follows describes a single TCR beta chain. The data originate from a study of cytomegalovirus exposure and HLA in healthy donors. Unmatched junction bases numbered 5, after V lost 11 bases and J lost 3 bases. This CDR3 comprises 12 residues. Germline V gene data show CDR1 as MNHNS and CDR2 as SASEGT. Clones were sequenced by immunoSEQ multiplex PCR, and TCRdb holds only the in-frame ones, with some missing. The table has about 240,000 clones, about 83% seen once; the top ten hold about 3%. The rearrangement links TRBV6-1 to TRBJ2-7; TRBD2 matches 9 bases. This TCR came from a man between 18 and 35 years old in good health and CMV-seronegative. Material: PBMCs. In nucleotides, the CDR3 is TGTGCCGCGACTAGCGGTCTCTACGAGCAGTACTTC. Amino acids: CAATSGLYEQYF.